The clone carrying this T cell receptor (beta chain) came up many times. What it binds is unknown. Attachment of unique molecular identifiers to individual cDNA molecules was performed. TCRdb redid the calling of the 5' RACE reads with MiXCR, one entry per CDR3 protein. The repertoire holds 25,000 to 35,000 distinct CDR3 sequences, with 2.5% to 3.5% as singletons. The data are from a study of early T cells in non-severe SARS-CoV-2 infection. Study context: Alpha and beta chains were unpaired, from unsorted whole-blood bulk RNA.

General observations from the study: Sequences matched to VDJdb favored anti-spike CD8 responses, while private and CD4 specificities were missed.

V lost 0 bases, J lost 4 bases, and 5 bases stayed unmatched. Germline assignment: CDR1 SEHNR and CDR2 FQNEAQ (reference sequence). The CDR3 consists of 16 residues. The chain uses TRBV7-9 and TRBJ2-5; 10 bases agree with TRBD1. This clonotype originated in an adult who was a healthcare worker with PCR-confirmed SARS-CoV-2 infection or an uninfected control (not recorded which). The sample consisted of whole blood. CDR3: CASSLAGTGDIETQYF. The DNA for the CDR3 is TGTGCCAGCAGCTTAGCCGGGACAGGGGATATAGAGACCCAGTACTTC.